Reported below is one T cell receptor beta chain. The data originate from a study of blood T cell repertoires in COVID-19. TCRdb's table, derived via immunoSEQ multiplex PCR, lists solely in-frame clones and lacks some. This table has about 230,000 clones, approximately 84% appearing once. The CDR3 consists of 14 residues. Germline CDR1 SNHLY, CDR2 FYNNEI. Trimming removed 4 bases from V and 5 bases from J, with 12 bases in between. Sequencing input: peripheral blood. The receptor comes from a man over 45 with COVID-19, enrolled during active disease. The V call is TRBV2, the J call TRBJ2-1, with D maybe TRBD2 (6 bases). The CDR3 DNA sequence: TGTGCCAGCAGTGGATACGGGACTCACAATGAGCAGTTCTTC. As protein: CASSGYGTHNEQFF.